This T cell receptor beta chain was sequenced for a study of T cells after yellow fever vaccination (dated 2019 in TCRdb). About the study as a whole: The SMART-Seq v4 Ultra Low Input RNA kit was used to prepare libraries from fractions with low cell numbers. To follow T-cell clones before and after primary and booster YFV17D yellow fever vaccination, bulk TCR alpha and beta repertoires were sequenced over time. The cohort comprised two healthy male donors, one aged 18 to 30 and one aged 30 to 40 years. Blood samples were taken at several timepoints before and after primary and secondary immunization, and bulk PBMC replicates and cell subsets were isolated. Beyond this particular receptor, the publication reports: A small share of clonotypes was detected in both CD4 and CD8 compartments, with the overlap likely arising from convergent recombination. Most clones expanded after primary vaccination were re-detected after the booster (96% of CD4 and approximately 89% of CD8), suggesting broad memory maintenance. The study included only a couple of donors, which limits how far the findings can be generalized. Because abundant contaminating clonotypes from the bulk population could be contained in FACS-sorted repertoires, computational filtering was required. The secondary T-cell response was found to be weaker but faster than the primary response, with a peak reached on day 5 rather than on day 15.

This clonotype was seen a few times. This clone's antigen is unknown. Base qualities are missing; no much larger clone stands one base away. The cysteine opens and the phenylalanine closes a CDR3 of 15 amino acids. This entry keeps only the CDR3 DNA: 45 bases, framed from base 1. The junction shows trimming of 4 bases on V and 5 bases on J, plus 17 bases between the germline ends. Looking up the germline V gene (reference sequence) yields CDR1 SGHKS and CDR2 YYEKEE. TCR cDNA was made using 5'RACE template switching, a step that added a universal primer site and unique molecular identifiers. cDNA synthesis was primed from both the TCR alpha and TCR beta constant segments. Library amplification involved two PCR steps, and the second step added sample barcodes and sequencing adapters. Sequencing of the libraries was done on either Illumina HiSeq 2500 (2x100 bp) or NovaSeq (2x150 bp). As for how the authors treated the data: MIGEC was used to demultiplex reads and collapse the reads into UMI consensus sequences, and MiXCR was used for V(D)J alignment. Clonotypes responding to the vaccine were identified with edgeR on replicate PBMC samples, with the criteria of FDR below 0.01 and a log2 fold change above 5 up to day 15. CD4 or CD8 identity was assigned to each bulk clonotype according to whether the clonotype was present at higher abundance in the sequenced CD4 repertoire or the sequenced CD8 repertoire. TCRdb reprocessing: public reads trimmed at Q25 with fastp, clones called with MiXCR, in-frame beta chains kept. Duplicate CDR3 protein sequences are folded into a single record with the most common DNA and genes. These V and J calls are TCRdb output, not the study's own analysis. Across this sample there are 450,000 to 550,000 distinct CDR3 sequences, with 15% to 20% seen only once. 14% of the sample is in the top ten clones.

The sample's treatment or condition label is to be understood as: live attenuated yellow fever vaccine strain. Two biological replicates of bulk PBMCs were collected at each blood-draw timepoint. A standard Ficoll-Paque protocol was used to isolate PBMCs from peripheral blood. TriZol was used to extract RNA from bulk PBMCs, CD4 and CD8 fractions, and dextramer-positive and dextramer-negative fractions. The TCR was taken from a man aged 25 to 40 who received the YFV17D yellow fever vaccine. The specimen was PBMCs, collected 15 days after the yellow fever booster vaccination. This chain is built from TRBV5-5 and TRBJ2-3; a confident D gene designation cannot be given. The CDR3 in this case is CASSEAPLPGDTQYF. The bases are TGTGCCAGCAGCGAGGCCCCTCTCCCGGGAGATACGCAGTATTTT.